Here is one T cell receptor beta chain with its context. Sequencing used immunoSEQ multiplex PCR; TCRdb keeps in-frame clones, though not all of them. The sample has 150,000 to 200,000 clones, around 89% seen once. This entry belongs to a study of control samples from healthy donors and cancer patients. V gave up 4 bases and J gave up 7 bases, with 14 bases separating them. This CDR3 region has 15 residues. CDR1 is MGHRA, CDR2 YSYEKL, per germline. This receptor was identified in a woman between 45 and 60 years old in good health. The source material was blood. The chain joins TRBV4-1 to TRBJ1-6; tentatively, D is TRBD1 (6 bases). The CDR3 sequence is CASSRGRGRNSPLHF. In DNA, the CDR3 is TGCGCCAGCAGCCGTGGCAGGGGTCGGAATTCACCCCTCCACTTT.